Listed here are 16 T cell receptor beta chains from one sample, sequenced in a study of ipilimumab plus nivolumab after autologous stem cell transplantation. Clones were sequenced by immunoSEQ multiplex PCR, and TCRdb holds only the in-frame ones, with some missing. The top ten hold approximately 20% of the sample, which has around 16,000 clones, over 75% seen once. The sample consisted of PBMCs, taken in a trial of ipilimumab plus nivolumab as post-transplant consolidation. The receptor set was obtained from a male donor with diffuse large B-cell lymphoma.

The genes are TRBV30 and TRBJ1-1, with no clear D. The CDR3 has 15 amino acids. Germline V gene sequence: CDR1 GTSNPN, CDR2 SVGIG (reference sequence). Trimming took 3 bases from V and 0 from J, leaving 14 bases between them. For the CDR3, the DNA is TGTGCCTGGAGCCGTGGACCCAGTATGAACACTGAAGCTTTCTTT. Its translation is CAWSRGPSMNTEAFF.

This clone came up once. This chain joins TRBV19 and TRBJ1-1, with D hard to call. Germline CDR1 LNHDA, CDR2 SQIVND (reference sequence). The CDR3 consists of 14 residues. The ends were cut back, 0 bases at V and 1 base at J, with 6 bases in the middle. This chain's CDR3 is CASSIDLQNTEAFF. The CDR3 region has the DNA TGTGCCAGTAGTATAGATTTACAGAACACTGAAGCTTTCTTT. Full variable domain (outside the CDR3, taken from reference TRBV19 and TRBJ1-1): DGGITQSPKYLFRKEGQNVTLSCEQNLNHDAMYWYRQDPGQGLRLIYYSQIVNDFQKGDIAEGYSVSREKKESFPLTVTSAQKNPTAFYLCASSIDLQNTEAFFGQGTRLTVV.

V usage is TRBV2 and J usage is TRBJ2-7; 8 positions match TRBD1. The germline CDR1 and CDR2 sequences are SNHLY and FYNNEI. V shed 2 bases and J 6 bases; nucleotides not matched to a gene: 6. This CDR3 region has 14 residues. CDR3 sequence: CASSEFGQGREQYF. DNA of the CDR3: TGTGCCAGCAGTGAATTCGGACAGGGACGCGAGCAGTACTTC. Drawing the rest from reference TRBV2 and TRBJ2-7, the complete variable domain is EPEVTQTPSHQVTQMGQEVILRCVPISNHLYFYWYRQILGQKVEFLVSFYNNEISEKSEIFDDQFSVERPDGSNFTLKIRSTKLEDSAMYFCASSEFGQGREQYFGPGTRLTVT.

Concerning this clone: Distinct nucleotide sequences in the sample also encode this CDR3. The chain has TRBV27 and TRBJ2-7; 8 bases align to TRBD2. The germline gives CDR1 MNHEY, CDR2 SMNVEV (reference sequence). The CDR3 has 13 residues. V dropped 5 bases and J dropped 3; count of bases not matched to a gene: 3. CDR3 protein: CASSPGGIYEQYF. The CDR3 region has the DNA TGTGCCAGCAGTCCGGGGGGGATCTACGAGCAGTACTTC.

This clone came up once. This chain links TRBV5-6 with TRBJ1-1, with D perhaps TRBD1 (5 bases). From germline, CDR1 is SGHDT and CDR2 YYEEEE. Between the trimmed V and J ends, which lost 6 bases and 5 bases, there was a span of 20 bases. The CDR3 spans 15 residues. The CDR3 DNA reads TGTGCCAGCACACAAAGACAGTTGTCGAGGACTGAAGCTTTCTTT. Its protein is CASTQRQLSRTEAFF.

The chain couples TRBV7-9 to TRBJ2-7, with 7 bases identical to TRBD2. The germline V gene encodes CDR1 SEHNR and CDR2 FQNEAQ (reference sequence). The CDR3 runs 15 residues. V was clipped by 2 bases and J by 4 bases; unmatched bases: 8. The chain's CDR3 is CASSLRSSGGYEQYF. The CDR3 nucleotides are TGTGCCAGCAGCTTACGGTCATCCGGGGGGTACGAGCAGTACTTC.

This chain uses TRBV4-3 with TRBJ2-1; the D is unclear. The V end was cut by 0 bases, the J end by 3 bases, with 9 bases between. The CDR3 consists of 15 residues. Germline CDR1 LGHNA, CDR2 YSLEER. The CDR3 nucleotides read TGCGCCAGCAGCCAAGAGAATGAAGGCTACAATGAGCAGTTCTTC. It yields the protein CASSQENEGYNEQFF.

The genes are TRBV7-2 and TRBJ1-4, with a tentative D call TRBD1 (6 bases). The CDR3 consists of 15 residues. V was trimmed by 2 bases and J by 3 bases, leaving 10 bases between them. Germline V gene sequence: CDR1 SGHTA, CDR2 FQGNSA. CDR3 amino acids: CASSLSGTSNEKLFF. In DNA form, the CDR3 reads TGTGCCAGCAGCTTATCAGGGACATCTAATGAAAAACTGTTTTTT.

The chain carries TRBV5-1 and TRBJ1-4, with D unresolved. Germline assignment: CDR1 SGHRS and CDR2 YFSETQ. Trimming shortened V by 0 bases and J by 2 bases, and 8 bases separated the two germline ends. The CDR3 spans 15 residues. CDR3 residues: CASSLDRVTNEKLFF. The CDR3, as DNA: TGCGCCAGCAGCTTGGATCGGGTGACTAATGAAAAACTGTTTTTT.

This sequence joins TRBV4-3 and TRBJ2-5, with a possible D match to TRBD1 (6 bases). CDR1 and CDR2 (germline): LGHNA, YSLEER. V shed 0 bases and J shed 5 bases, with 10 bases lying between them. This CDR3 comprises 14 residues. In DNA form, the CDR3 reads TGCGCCAGCAGCCAAGATACCAGGGGCGAGACCCAGTACTTC. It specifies CASSQDTRGETQYF.

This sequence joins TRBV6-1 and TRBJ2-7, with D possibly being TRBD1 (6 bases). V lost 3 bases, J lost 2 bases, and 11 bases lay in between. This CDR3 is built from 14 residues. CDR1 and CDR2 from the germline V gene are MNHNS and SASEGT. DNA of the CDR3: TGTGCCAGCAGTGACCCGACAGGAACCTACGAGCAGTACTTC. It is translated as CASSDPTGTYEQYF.

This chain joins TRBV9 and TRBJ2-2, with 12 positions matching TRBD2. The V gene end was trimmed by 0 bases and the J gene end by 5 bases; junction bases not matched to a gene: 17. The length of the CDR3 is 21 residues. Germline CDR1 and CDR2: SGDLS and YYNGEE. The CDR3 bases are TGTGCCAGCAGCGTAGAAATCCCCGGGCTAGCGGGGGGGCCCGATACCGGGGAGCTGTTTTTT. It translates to CASSVEIPGLAGGPDTGELFF. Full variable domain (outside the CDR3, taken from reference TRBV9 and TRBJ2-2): DSGVTQTPKHLITATGQRVTLRCSPRSGDLSVYWYQQSLDQGLQFLIQYYNGEERAKGNILERFSAQQFPDLHSELNLSSLELGDSALYFCASSVEIPGLAGGPDTGELFFGEGSRLTVL.

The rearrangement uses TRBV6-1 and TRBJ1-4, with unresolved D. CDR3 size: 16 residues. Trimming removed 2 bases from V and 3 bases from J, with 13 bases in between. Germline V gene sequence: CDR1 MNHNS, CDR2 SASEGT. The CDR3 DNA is TGTGCCAGCAGTGAAAGTTACCGGAGGTCTAATGAAAAACTGTTTTTT. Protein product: CASSESYRRSNEKLFF.

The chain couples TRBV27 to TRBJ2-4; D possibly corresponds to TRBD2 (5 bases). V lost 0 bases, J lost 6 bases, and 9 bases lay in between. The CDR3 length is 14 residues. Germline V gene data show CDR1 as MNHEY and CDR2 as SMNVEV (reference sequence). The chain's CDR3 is CASSLSRRRNIQYF. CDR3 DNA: TGTGCCAGCAGTTTATCCAGGAGGAGAAACATTCAGTACTTC.

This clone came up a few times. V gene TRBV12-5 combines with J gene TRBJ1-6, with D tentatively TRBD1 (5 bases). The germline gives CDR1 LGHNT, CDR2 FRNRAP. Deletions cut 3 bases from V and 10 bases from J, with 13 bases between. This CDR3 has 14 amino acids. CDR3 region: CASGFGQGGSPLHF. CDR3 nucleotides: TGTGCTAGTGGTTTTGGGCAGGGAGGCTCACCCCTCCACTTT.

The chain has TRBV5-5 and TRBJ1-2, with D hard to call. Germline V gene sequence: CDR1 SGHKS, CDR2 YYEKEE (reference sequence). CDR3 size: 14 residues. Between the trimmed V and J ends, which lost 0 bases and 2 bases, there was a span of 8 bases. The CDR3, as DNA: TGTGCCAGCAGCTTGGGAGTCGGAAACTATGGCTACACCTTC. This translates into CASSLGVGNYGYTF.